The rows below give T cell receptor beta chains drawn from one sample of a study of T-cell memory formation after mild COVID-19. TCRdb passed the 5' RACE reads through MiXCR, listing each CDR3 protein once. The table includes some 97,000 distinct CDR3 sequences, approximately 10% detected once. Sequenced material: PBMCs or a T cell subset sorted from them (not recorded which). These receptors were taken from a man aged 18 to 30 who had mild COVID-19 (a few samples of this study predate the infection). Cell type and time point are not known. Both conserved end residues are part of each CDR3. The order of the fields is D gene, V gene, clone size, J gene, CDR3 protein, CDR3 DNA. The D gene is left open where the match is weak. Not every row has a clone size; where given, it reads once, few, many or a size class.

d_call: TRBD2; v_call: TRBV4-3; clone_size: NA; j_call: TRBJ2-7; cdr3_aa: CASSQLAGGRAYEQYF; cdr3_nt: TGCGCCAGCAGCCAACTCGCGGGGGGCCGTGCTTACGAGCAGTACTTC
d_call: NA; v_call: TRBV6-2/TRBV6-3; clone_size: NA; j_call: TRBJ1-6; cdr3_aa: CASRSQGNSPLHF; cdr3_nt: TGTGCCAGCAGGTCCCAGGGGAATTCACCCCTCCACTTT
d_call: NA; v_call: TRBV6-1; clone_size: few; j_call: TRBJ2-2; cdr3_aa: CASSETSAGELFF; cdr3_nt: TGTGCCAGCAGTGAAACCAGCGCCGGGGAGCTGTTTTTT
d_call: NA; v_call: TRBV10-3; clone_size: NA; j_call: TRBJ2-1; cdr3_aa: CAISESTDYNEQFF; cdr3_nt: TGTGCCATCAGTGAGTCGACAGATTACAATGAGCAGTTCTTC
d_call: NA; v_call: TRBV6-2/TRBV6-3; clone_size: NA; j_call: TRBJ1-6; cdr3_aa: CASNPTTSSPLHF; cdr3_nt: TGTGCCAGCAACCCGACGACATCCTCACCCCTCCACTTT
d_call: TRBD1; v_call: TRBV7-2; clone_size: few; j_call: TRBJ2-5; cdr3_aa: CASREKGAETQYF; cdr3_nt: TGTGCCAGCAGAGAGAAGGGGGCGGAGACCCAGTACTTC
d_call: NA; v_call: TRBV5-1; clone_size: many; j_call: TRBJ2-3; cdr3_aa: CASSLVGVVTDTQYF; cdr3_nt: TGCGCCAGCAGCTTGGTGGGGGTTGTAACAGATACGCAGTATTTT
d_call: TRBD1; v_call: TRBV2; clone_size: NA; j_call: TRBJ2-1; cdr3_aa: CASSRQGADDNEQFF; cdr3_nt: TGTGCCAGCAGCCGACAGGGGGCCGATGACAATGAGCAGTTCTTC
d_call: TRBD1; v_call: TRBV6-6; clone_size: many; j_call: TRBJ2-3; cdr3_aa: CASSATGQGAADTQYF; cdr3_nt: TGTGCCAGCAGTGCTACCGGACAGGGGGCCGCAGATACGCAGTATTTT
d_call: NA; v_call: TRBV12-3/TRBV12-4; clone_size: NA; j_call: TRBJ2-3; cdr3_aa: CASRAWDTRTDTQYF; cdr3_nt: TGTGCCAGCAGGGCTTGGGACACGCGAACAGATACGCAGTATTTT
d_call: NA; v_call: TRBV7-2; clone_size: NA; j_call: TRBJ2-3; cdr3_aa: CASSLGWGGNTDTQYF; cdr3_nt: TGTGCCAGCAGCTTAGGATGGGGCGGGAACACAGATACGCAGTATTTT